This T cell receptor beta chain was identified in a study of CXCR3-negative and CXCR3-positive naive CD8 T cells. In preparing the TRB cDNA libraries, 5' RACE with UMI labels was used. Each CDR3 protein gets one entry in TCRdb, which reprocessed the 5' RACE reads and gives no DNA. This repertoire includes about 98,000 distinct CDR3 sequences. The CDR3 sequence is 12 residues long. The V gene's germline CDR1 is PRHDT and CDR2 FYEKMQ (reference sequence). Notes on the study in general: More hydrophobic TRB CDR3s occurred in CXCR3-positive than in CXCR3-negative naive cells. Both of the naive subsets showed about the same high diversity, but memory CD8+ cells had much less.

The authors gated naive CD8+ T cells as CD45RO-CCR7+CD27+CD95-. As for this clonotype: The target antigen is unknown.

This sequence joins TRBV13 and TRBJ2-5; checking the TCRdb D call of TRBD2 is not possible without DNA. This sequence originates from a human donor in good health. Some clones in this sample may be carry-over from other donors' samples. The sequenced sample was naive CXCR3+ CD8+ T cells from blood. Subset indicated: CD45RO-CCR7+CD27+CD95- naive CD8+ T cells expressing CXCR3 (TNR3+). The CDR3 spells CASSLTSGAQYF. Complete variable domain (other parts from reference TRBV13 and TRBJ2-5): AAGVIQSPRHLIKEKRETATLKCYPIPRHDTVYWYQQGPGQDPQFLISFYEKMQSDKGSIPDRFSAQQFSDYHSELNMSSLELGDSALYFCASSLTSGAQYFGPGTRLLVL.